These 3 T cell receptor beta chains were sequenced from one sample in a study of blood T cell repertoires in COVID-19. Only in-frame clones appear in the TCRdb table, and some are missing; sequencing was by immunoSEQ multiplex PCR. In the table there are roughly 200,000 clones, 85% to 90% of which are singletons. Specimen: peripheral blood. These receptors were taken from a man aged 60 to 75 who had recovered from COVID-19.

The V call is TRBV24-1, the J call TRBJ1-2; unclear D gene. The V gene lost 3 bases and the J gene lost 4 bases, with 11 bases spanning the gap. The CDR3 is 14 amino acids. The V gene's germline CDR1 is KGHDR and CDR2 SFDVKD. The CDR3 reads CATSDNLVGYGYTF. CDR3 nucleotides: TGTGCCACCAGTGATAACCTAGTGGGCTATGGCTACACCTTC.

The chain recombines TRBV19 with TRBJ2-1, with TRBD2 identical over 7 bases. The CDR3 spans 15 residues. Germline trimming cut 8 bases from V and 5 bases from J; bases unmatched to any gene: 12. Germline V gene sequence: CDR1 LNHDA, CDR2 SQIVND (reference sequence). The CDR3 is CASGRGAGRDNEQFF. The CDR3 DNA is TGTGCCAGTGGGAGAGGAGCGGGACGGGACAATGAGCAGTTCTTC.

The chain combines TRBV24-1 with TRBJ2-2, with D maybe TRBD2 (5 bases). The CDR3 runs to 11 residues. The germline V gene has CDR1 KGHDR and CDR2 SFDVKD. V lost 8 bases, J lost 6 bases, and 6 bases lay in between. CDR3 sequence reads: CATKGAGELFF. The CDR3 DNA is TGTGCCACCAAGGGAGCCGGGGAGCTGTTTTTT.